Below, 8 T cell receptor beta chains from the same sample are listed, as sequenced in a study of PD-1 blockade in classical Hodgkin lymphoma. The table came from immunoSEQ multiplex PCR; TCRdb's copy has only in-frame clones and leaves some out. The table has about 34,000 clones, less than 85% seen once. Each of the patients experienced relapse following autologous stem cell transplantation, and their brentuximab vedotin exposure differed. The sample was peripheral blood mononuclear cells (PBMCs), taken before the second cycle of nivolumab. The receptors derive from a human donor with classical Hodgkin lymphoma.

The rearrangement joins TRBV10-3 to TRBJ2-7, with D possibly TRBD1 on 6 matching bases. This CDR3 is 17 amino acids long. The germline gives CDR1 ENHRY, CDR2 SYGVKD. Trimming pared 10 bases from V and 1 base from J, leaving 26 bases between. The chain's CDR3 is CATRGGPGTGTSYEQYF. In DNA form, the CDR3 reads TGTGCCACCCGTGGGGGACCGGGCACCGGGACATCCTACGAGCAGTACTTC.

V and J are TRBV7-2 and TRBJ2-7, with 10 bases identical to TRBD1. Per germline, CDR1 SGHTA and CDR2 FQGNSA. The V gene end was trimmed by 4 bases and the J gene end by 5 bases; junction bases not matched to a gene: 8. The CDR3 extends over 15 amino acids. The CDR3 DNA is TGTGCCAGCAGCTCGACAGGGGGCGCGGAAAACGAGCAGTACTTC. Protein sequence: CASSSTGGAENEQYF.

This clone has a handful of counts. V usage is TRBV7-9 and J usage is TRBJ2-3; D not resolved. Germline V gene sequence: CDR1 SEHNR, CDR2 FQNEAQ (reference sequence). CDR3 length equals 10 residues. V dropped 5 bases and J dropped 9 bases, with 6 bases sitting between them. Here the CDR3 DNA reads TGTGCCAGCAGCGAAGGCACGCAGTATTTT. Translation gives CASSEGTQYF.

The chain uses TRBV2 and TRBJ1-4, with TRBD1 as a possible D gene (5 bases). Trimming shortened V by 7 bases and J by 7 bases, and 19 bases separated the two germline ends. This CDR3 is built from 15 residues. Germline V gene data show CDR1 as SNHLY and CDR2 as FYNNEI. The CDR3 reads CASTSLRRGGEKLFF. CDR3 DNA sequence: TGTGCCAGCACCTCTCTTCGGAGGGGCGGTGAAAAACTGTTTTTT. The entire variable domain, with the rest obtained from reference TRBV2 and TRBJ1-4, is as follows: EPEVTQTPSHQVTQMGQEVILRCVPISNHLYFYWYRQILGQKVEFLVSFYNNEISEKSEIFDDQFSVERPDGSNFTLKIRSTKLEDSAMYFCASTSLRRGGEKLFFGSGTQLSVL.

The V and J genes are TRBV7-3 and TRBJ1-3; D not resolved. Germline CDR1 reads SGHTA; CDR2 reads FQGTGA. The CDR3 contains 12 residues. V lost 1 base, J lost 7 bases, and 5 bases lay in between. CDR3 protein: CASSLNWNTIYF. In DNA form, the CDR3 reads TGTGCCAGCAGCTTAAATTGGAACACCATATATTTT.

The rearrangement links TRBV4-2 to TRBJ2-5; D may be TRBD1 or TRBD2 (7 bases each). The CDR3 spans 15 residues. The germline V and J ends were trimmed by 1 base and 5 bases, with 14 bases remaining between them. CDR1 and CDR2 (germline): LGHNA, YNFKEQ. The CDR3, as DNA: TGTGCCAGCAGCCAAGCTGGGGGGGGACAGGAGACCCAGTACTTC. This translates into CASSQAGGGQETQYF.

The chain couples TRBV27 to TRBJ1-1; D unresolved. The V and J ends lost 3 bases and 4 bases respectively, with 9 bases between them. The CDR3 is 13 amino acids. Germline V lookup: CDR1 MNHEY, CDR2 SMNVEV (reference sequence). Written as DNA, the CDR3 is TGTGCCAGCAGTTTTGGGAGCAGCACTGAAGCTTTCTTT. This encodes CASSFGSSTEAFF.

CDR3 in DNA: TGTGCCAGCAGTTACACCCTTTCCCAAAGGGATCAGCCCCAGCATTTT. Amino acid sequence: CASSYTLSQRDQPQHF. The rearrangement links TRBV6-6 to TRBJ1-5; D unresolved. V lost 2 bases, J lost 5 bases, and 16 bases lay in between. The CDR3 is made up of 16 amino acids. CDR1 is MNHNY and CDR2 is SVGAGI in the germline V gene (reference sequence).